This entry features one TCR beta chain sequence. Its antigen is unknown. The sample originates from a study of T-cell reconstitution after alpha-beta-depleted transplantation in children. Whole-study findings and limits: Expanded graft clones numbering several hundred reportedly gave rise to alpha-beta T cells about two months after transplant.

A TCRbeta library incorporating unique molecular identifiers was prepared. TCRdb called the PCR reads again in MiXCR, with one record for every CDR3 protein. Found here are 540,000 or so distinct CDR3 sequences, 23% of them singletons; the top ten hold less than 15%. The sample consisted of PBMCs, mostly from graft donor cells, taken 360 days after TCRalphabeta/CD19-depleted stem cell transplant. The source of this sequence is a boy in the first two years of life who had a stem cell transplant for acute myeloid leukemia, so the T cells may come from the graft donor.

CDR3 nucleotides: TGTGCCAGCGGGACAGGGTCCATGAACACTGAAGCTTTCTTT. Amino acids: CASGTGSMNTEAFF. The chain employs TRBV3-1 and TRBJ1-1; 9 bases map to TRBD1. Germline V gene lookup returns CDR1 LGHDT and CDR2 YNNKEL (reference sequence). The CDR3 extends over 14 amino acids. The V segment lost 8 bases and the J segment 0 bases; nucleotides outside the gene matches: 4.